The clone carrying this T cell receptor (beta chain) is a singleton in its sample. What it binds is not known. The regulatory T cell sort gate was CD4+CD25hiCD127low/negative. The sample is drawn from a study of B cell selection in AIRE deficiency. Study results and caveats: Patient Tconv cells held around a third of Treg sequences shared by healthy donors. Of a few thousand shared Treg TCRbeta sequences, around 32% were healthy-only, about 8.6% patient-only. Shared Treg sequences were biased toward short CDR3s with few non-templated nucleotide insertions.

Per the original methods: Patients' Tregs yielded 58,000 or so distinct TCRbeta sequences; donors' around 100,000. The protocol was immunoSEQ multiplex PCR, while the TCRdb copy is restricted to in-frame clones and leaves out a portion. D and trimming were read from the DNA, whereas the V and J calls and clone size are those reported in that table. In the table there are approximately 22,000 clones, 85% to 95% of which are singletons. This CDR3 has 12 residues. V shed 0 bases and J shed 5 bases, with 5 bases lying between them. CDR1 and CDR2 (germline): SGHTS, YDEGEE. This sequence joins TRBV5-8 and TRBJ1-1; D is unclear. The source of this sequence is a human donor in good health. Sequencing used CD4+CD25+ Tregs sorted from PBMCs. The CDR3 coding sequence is TGTGCCAGCAGCTTGGGGAGAACTGAAGCTTTCTTT. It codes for CASSLGRTEAFF.